The present T cell receptor (beta chain) was sequenced within a study of T cells in Graves' hyperthyroidism and ophthalmopathy (dated by TCRdb to about 2019). Concerning the study at large: TCR V-J signatures able to tell the groups apart were searched for in a discovery cohort of some 100 patients, of whom over 40 had Graves' ophthalmopathy and 57 had stable Graves' hyperthyroidism. In addition, the study compared T-cell repertoires in thyroid tissue and in blood from six Graves' hyperthyroidism patients. The 85 to 100 discovery patients were randomly split 7:3 into training and test sets. An independent validation cohort of under 20 hyperthyroidism patients and 17 patients who later progressed to ophthalmopathy tested prospective prediction of ophthalmopathy. Once sampling was done, hyperthyroidism patients were given methimazole at a starting dose of 30 mg daily, whereas ophthalmopathy patients were given high-dose intravenous methylprednisolone. According to the paper, TCR Vbeta CDR3 sequencing was carried out on roughly 130 peripheral blood samples, which came from over 40 ophthalmopathy, 75 to 80 hyperthyroidism and 17 progressor patients. Results and caveats for the whole study, not just this receptor: In validation, the model predicted progression to ophthalmopathy with over 60% sensitivity and 72% to 75% specificity, a median of around six months before onset. No statistical method was used to set the sample size in advance, and investigators knew the group allocation. Blood samples also contained most of the expanded thyroid clonotypes (frequency above 0.001), which suggests that blood repertoires may reflect thyroid immune responses. Ophthalmopathy was separated from stable hyperthyroidism by a 13 V-J signature model, with 87.88% sensitivity and roughly 84% specificity obtained in cross-validation and 80%/75% obtained in testing.

Including cysteine and phenylalanine, the CDR3 has 15 amino acids. Only the CDR3 portion is preserved as DNA: 45 bases, with reading frame beginning at the first base. V sheds 2 bases and J sheds 5 bases, leaving 15 bases between their ends. CDR1 and CDR2, per the germline V gene, are ENHRY and SYGVKD. This clonotype was seen repeatedly, ten times or more. What antigen it recognizes has not been identified. Base-call qualities are not available, and no considerably larger clone is one nucleotide away. TCR beta CDR3 regions were amplified from RNA transcripts. The TCR CDR3 was subjected to a first round of RT-PCR using the HTBI primer set and the Qiagen OneStep RT-PCR kit. The libraries were constructed in a second round of multiplex PCR and then size-selected and purified. The libraries were sequenced on an Illumina HiSeq2000 using paired-end 100 bp reads. Concerning the study's data processing: SOAPnuke was used to process the raw data, with reads discarded if the reads contained adapters or uncalled bases, had a mean Phred below 15, or lacked an exact constant-primer or identifier match. COPE v1.2.5 was used to merge high-quality paired reads, and clonotypes were defined as unique nucleotide sequences. MiTCR v1.1 was used to align the clonotypes against IMGT TRBV, TRBD and TRBJ reference segments. The analysis was restricted to V-J combinations with a frequency above 0.0001, which together covered 99.2% of the repertoires. The TCS score was defined as the ratio of F50 (clonal expansion) to E x V (chaos), calculated using BLOSUM62-based TCRdist between CDR3 peptides within each V-J. Welch's t-statistics and random forest reduced around 520 V-J features to 10 to 15, which were used in a naive Bayes classifier (R e1071). The similarity between thyroid and blood repertoires was quantified using the Morisita-Horn index. The public reads were run again by TCRdb, first through fastp at Q25 and then through MiXCR, and only productive beta chains were kept. All rows with the same CDR3 protein become a single entry with the most common DNA and genes. What appears here as the V and J calls and clone size reflects TCRdb's work, not the paper's. Present in this sample are hundreds of thousands of distinct CDR3 sequences, about 45% of which were seen just once. Less than 9.5% of the sample comes from the top ten.

Exclusion was applied to patients with uncontrolled infections, other autoimmune diseases, pregnancy or lactation. Diagnoses relied on clinical symptoms, serum thyroxine and TRAb, thyroid ultrasound and orbital computed tomography. Total RNA was extracted using Trizol reagent, and RNA quality was assessed on an Agilent 2100 Bioanalyzer. The chain joins TRBV10-3 to TRBJ1-1; the D gene cannot be resolved reliably. The sample consisted of peripheral blood or thyroid tissue (not recorded which). This sequence was found in an adult man with Graves' disease, either hyperthyroidism or ophthalmopathy (not recorded which). The DNA reads as follows: TGTGCCATCAGTGAGGCTGAGGGCGGACGAACTGAAGCTTTCTTT. This sequence encodes CAISEAEGGRTEAFF.